The T cell receptor (beta chain) described here comes from a study of cytomegalovirus exposure and HLA in healthy donors. The study, taken as a whole, reports: Among TCR beta chains, those listed as cytomegalovirus-associated numbered about 160. In vitro confirmation showed a few CMV-associated chains to be CMV antigen specific. According to a subsequent analysis, TCR clusters from the first cohort were inclined to appear together in the 110 or so validation repertoires.

Germline V CDR1 and CDR2: KGHSH, LQKENI. The V gene lost 5 bases and the J gene lost 3 bases, with 8 bases spanning the gap. This CDR3 comprises 12 residues. Comments on this clone: Its matching antigen is unknown.

Only in-frame clones appear in the TCRdb table, and some are missing; sequencing was by immunoSEQ multiplex PCR. Of approximately 280,000 clones in the sample, roughly 90% were seen once. Material: PBMCs. The TCR comes from a woman under 30 in good health and CMV-seronegative. The gene calls are TRBV18 and TRBJ2-7; maybe TRBD1 (6 bases). CDR3 sequence reads: CASSGQFYEQYF. The CDR3 nucleotides are TGTGCCAGCTCAGGACAGTTCTACGAGCAGTACTTC.